This TCR beta chain derives from a study of T cell repertoires in cytomegalovirus infection. Study-wide context: CMV epitopes, recently identified HLA-C-restricted and well-studied HLA-B-restricted, were used.

As regards this clonotype: Its antigen is not identified.

MiXCR was run by TCRdb on the reads, yielding one entry per CDR3 protein. The data contain about 920,000 distinct CDR3 sequences, 30% to 40% of them singletons. V lost 3 bases, J lost 2 bases, and 5 bases stayed unmatched. The CDR3 is 15 amino acids. Germline values: CDR1 MNHNY, CDR2 SVGAGI (reference sequence). The TCR comes from a human donor in good health (CMV status not recorded). Some clones in this sample may be carry-over from other donors' samples. V gene TRBV6-6 combines with J gene TRBJ1-2; the match to TRBD1 covers 8 bases. The sample here was cultured CD8+ T cells from PBMCs, taken from culture after CMV antigen stimulation. The CDR3 bases are TGTGCCAGCAGTTATGTCAGGGGGCCGAACTATGGCTACACCTTC. Its translation is CASSYVRGPNYGYTF.